Below, 22 T cell receptor beta chains from the same sample are listed, as sequenced in a study of memory CD4+ T cells and cytomegalovirus serostatus. Only in-frame clones appear in the TCRdb table, and some are missing; sequencing was by immunoSEQ multiplex PCR. The sample contains about 57,000 clones, around 80% of which appear only once. Single viable CD3+CD4+CD8-CD45RO+ cells were sorted as the memory CD4+ T cells. The specimen was memory CD4+ T cells from blood. These receptor sequences come from an adult in good health and CMV-seronegative.

The rearrangement joins TRBV7-8 to TRBJ2-1; 10 nucleotides match TRBD2. V was pared by 5 bases and J by 4 bases, with 5 bases of the junction left unmatched. Germline loops: CDR1 SGHVS, CDR2 FQNEAQ. The CDR3 has 15 amino acids. The CDR3 coding sequence is TGTGCCAGCAGCGACTTAGCGGGAGGATACAATGAGCAGTTCTTC. It is translated as CASSDLAGGYNEQFF.

The J gene is TRBJ1-4, the V gene TRBV6-5, with D perhaps matching TRBD1 (5 bases). Germline V gives CDR1 MNHEY, CDR2 SVGAGI. Trimming pared 0 bases from V and 12 bases from J, leaving 14 bases between. CDR3 length: 14 residues. This chain's CDR3 is CASSYSGTRGQLFF. CDR3 nucleotides: TGTGCCAGCAGTTACTCTGGGACGAGGGGACAACTGTTTTTT.

The CDR3 sequence: CASSLGVGGNTGELFF. In DNA form, the CDR3 reads TGTGCCAGCAGCTTAGGAGTTGGGGGTAACACCGGGGAGCTGTTTTTT. V usage is TRBV13 and J usage is TRBJ2-2; D possibly matches TRBD1 or TRBD2 (5 bases each). The CDR3 extends over 16 amino acids. Germline loops: CDR1 PRHDT, CDR2 FYEKMQ (reference sequence). V gave up 0 bases and J gave up 2 bases, with 10 bases separating them.

The rearrangement uses TRBV19 and TRBJ2-5; the match to TRBD2 covers 9 bases. V gave up 3 bases and J gave up 4 bases; unmatched junction bases: 3. CDR3 length equals 14 residues. CDR1 and CDR2 from the germline V gene are LNHDA and SQIVND (reference sequence). Here the CDR3 DNA reads TGTGCCAGTAGTATGATTAGCGGGAGAGAGACCCAGTACTTC. Its translation: CASSMISGRETQYF.

This clone occurred a few times. The chain has TRBV5-1 and TRBJ2-7; D remains unclear. The length of the CDR3 is 14 residues. Trimming took off 0 bases at V and 0 bases at J, with 7 bases between the two ends. Germline-derived CDR1 and CDR2 are SGHRS and YFSETQ. The CDR3 sequence: CASSLALNSYEQYF. The DNA for the CDR3 is TGCGCCAGCAGCTTGGCTCTTAACTCCTACGAGCAGTACTTC. The whole variable domain, filled in from reference TRBV5-1 and TRBJ2-7, reads KAGVTQTPRYLIKTRGQQVTLSCSPISGHRSVSWYQQTPGQGLQFLFEYFSETQRNKGNFPGRFSGRQFSNSRSEMNVSTLELGDSALYLCASSLALNSYEQYFGPGTRLTVT.

The rearrangement uses TRBV6-5 and TRBJ1-2; 8 bases are a match to TRBD1. This CDR3 has 12 amino acids. With V trimmed by 9 bases and J by 3 bases, 3 bases remained unmatched. Per the germline V gene, CDR1 is MNHEY and CDR2 is SVGAGI. In nucleotides, the CDR3 is TGTGCCAGTGCAGGGGGCTACTATGGCTACACCTTC. It yields the protein CASAGGYYGYTF.

The chain couples TRBV6-5 to TRBJ1-2; D is perhaps TRBD1 (6 bases). V lost 0 bases, J lost 5 bases, and 13 bases lay in between. This CDR3 region has 15 residues. In germline, CDR1 is MNHEY, CDR2 SVGAGI. CDR3 DNA sequence: TGTGCCAGCAGTTACTCCTCCGGGACACAATATGGCTACACCTTC. This gives the protein CASSYSSGTQYGYTF.

This rearrangement joins TRBV5-4 to TRBJ1-6; 9 positions match TRBD1. The CDR3 has 15 amino acids. The germline gives CDR1 SGHNT, CDR2 YYREEE (reference sequence). Trimming removed 0 bases from V and 9 bases from J; junction bases left unmatched: 4. This CDR3 reads CASSLAGTGSSPLHF. The DNA for the CDR3 is TGTGCCAGCAGCTTGGCTGGGACAGGGAGTTCACCCCTCCACTTT.

V is TRBV28 and J is TRBJ2-1, with 10 bases matching TRBD1. The CDR3 contains 14 residues. The trim removed 5 bases at V and 8 bases at J, leaving 6 bases unmatched. Germline V lookup: CDR1 MDHEN, CDR2 SYDVKM. The CDR3 here is CASSRRDRGYEQFF. The CDR3 DNA follows: TGTGCCAGCAGTCGCCGGGACAGGGGTTATGAGCAGTTCTTC.

This clone came up once. DNA of the CDR3: TGTGCCAGCAGCGTGGGACAGGGGAGAGATACGCAGTATTTT. Translating gives CASSVGQGRDTQYF. This chain joins TRBV5-6 and TRBJ2-3; 10 bases match TRBD1. J gave up 5 bases and V 4 bases, and 4 bases lay outside the gene matches. This CDR3 has 14 residues. Per germline, CDR1 SGHDT and CDR2 YYEEEE.

A few counts support this clone. This chain joins TRBV11-2 and TRBJ2-5, with unresolved D. The V gene's germline CDR1 is SGHAT and CDR2 FQNNGV. The CDR3 has 15 amino acids. With 4 bases removed from V and 4 bases from J, the gap between germline ends came to 16 bases. The CDR3 here is CASSYLWAGTETQYF. In DNA form, the CDR3 reads TGTGCCAGCAGCTACCTCTGGGCAGGCACAGAGACCCAGTACTTC. Variable domain in full (rest from reference TRBV11-2 and TRBJ2-5): EAGVAQSPRYKIIEKRQSVAFWCNPISGHATLYWYQQILGQGPKLLIQFQNNGVVDDSQLPKDRFSAERLKGVDSTLKIQPAKLEDSAVYLCASSYLWAGTETQYFGPGTRLLVL.

This clone was seen more than once but under ten times. This chain joins TRBV15 and TRBJ1-4; TRBD1 might be the D (5 bases). CDR1 LNHNV and CDR2 YYDKDF come from the germline V gene (reference sequence). This CDR3 comprises 12 residues. Trimming cost V 3 bases and J 6 bases, with 5 bases left between them. This CDR3 reads CATSRGHEKLFF. The CDR3 nucleotides read TGTGCCACCAGCAGGGGGCATGAAAAACTGTTTTTT.

The chain joins TRBV27 to TRBJ2-5; D unresolved. CDR1 is MNHEY, CDR2 SMNVEV, per germline (reference sequence). This CDR3 region has 14 residues. V shed 4 bases and J shed 1 base, with 10 bases lying between them. The CDR3 region is CASSSRISQETQYF. In DNA form, the CDR3 reads TGTGCCAGCAGTTCCCGTATAAGCCAAGAGACCCAGTACTTC.

CDR3 sequence (DNA): TGTGCCAGCAGTTTAGGGACATACGGTGGAGCTTTCTTT. Translating it yields CASSLGTYGGAFF. The chain uses TRBV28 and TRBJ1-1; a weak D match, TRBD1 (6 bases). Looked up from germline, CDR1 is MDHEN and CDR2 is SYDVKM. CDR3 length equals 13 residues. The V and J ends lost 2 bases and 10 bases respectively, with 14 bases between them.

About this clone: Distinct nucleotide sequences in the sample also encode this CDR3. The chain employs TRBV2 and TRBJ2-2; D not certain. Germline V gene sequence: CDR1 SNHLY, CDR2 FYNNEI. The CDR3 runs to 14 residues. The V end was cut by 6 bases, the J end by 1 base, with 9 bases between. The CDR3 nucleotides read TGTGCCAGCAGGGAAAGGGAGAACACCGGGGAGCTGTTTTTT. This gives the protein CASRERENTGELFF.

This clone was counted only a few times. The rearrangement links TRBV15 to TRBJ2-7; the match to TRBD2 covers 13 bases. The ends lost 3 bases at V and 2 bases at J; junction bases unmatched: 1. The CDR3 consists of 15 residues. Germline CDR1 LNHNV, CDR2 YYDKDF (reference sequence). The CDR3 nucleotides read TGTGCCACCAGCAGGGGACTAGCGGGGCCCTACGAGCAGTACTTC. Encoded protein: CATSRGLAGPYEQYF.

This rearrangement joins TRBV28 to TRBJ1-1; D gene unclear. The CDR3 loop spans 13 amino acids. Germline loops: CDR1 MDHEN, CDR2 SYDVKM. V was clipped by 2 bases and J by 5 bases, with 9 bases between them. Written as DNA, the CDR3 is TGTGCCAGCAGTTTAGTTAGACAAACTGAAGCTTTCTTT. Amino acids: CASSLVRQTEAFF. The full variable domain, its missing parts supplied by reference TRBV28 and TRBJ1-1, is DVKVTQSSRYLVKRTGEKVFLECVQDMDHENMFWYRQDPGLGLRLIYFSYDVKMKEKGDIPEGYSVSREKKERFSLILESASTNQTSMYLCASSLVRQTEAFFGQGTRLTVV.

The V and J genes are TRBV13 and TRBJ2-5; 12 bases agree with TRBD2. V lost 2 bases to trimming and J lost 1 base; unmatched junction nucleotides: 5. The CDR3 totals 17 residues. Germline CDR1 reads PRHDT; CDR2 reads FYEKMQ (reference sequence). CDR3: CASSLLAGGSPQETQYF. The CDR3 bases are TGTGCCAGCAGCTTACTAGCGGGGGGGTCACCCCAAGAGACCCAGTACTTC.

The chain recombines TRBV6-6 with TRBJ2-7, with D possibly TRBD1 on 5 matching bases. The germline V gene encodes CDR1 MNHNY and CDR2 SVGAGI (reference sequence). The CDR3 is made up of 13 amino acids. V was cut by 5 bases and J by 5 bases, with 13 bases left in between. CDR3 sequence: CASSQGVSDEQYF. CDR3 bases: TGTGCCAGCAGTCAAGGGGTTTCGGACGAGCAGTACTTC.

This chain uses TRBV5-6 with TRBJ2-7; D unclear. The CDR3 runs to 15 residues. CDR1 and CDR2 (germline): SGHDT, YYEEEE. Trimming pared 2 bases from V and 0 bases from J, leaving 12 bases between. The CDR3 bases are TGTGCCAGCAGCTTCAGTTGGCTACCCTCCTACGAGCAGTACTTC. It yields the protein CASSFSWLPSYEQYF.

The chain employs TRBV19 and TRBJ2-5; 9 positions agree with TRBD2. V lost 5 bases to trimming and J lost 4 bases; unmatched junction nucleotides: 8. Germline V gene sequence: CDR1 LNHDA, CDR2 SQIVND (reference sequence). This CDR3 is 15 amino acids long. The CDR3 sequence: CASSRGSGRLETQYF. For the CDR3, the DNA is TGTGCCAGTAGTCGAGGGAGCGGGAGGCTAGAGACCCAGTACTTC.

The chain is built from TRBV5-1 and TRBJ2-3; TRBD1 is a possible D gene (5 bases). V lost 1 base, J lost 1 base, and 7 bases lay in between. The CDR3 is 14 amino acids. CDR1 is SGHRS, CDR2 YFSETQ, per germline. The CDR3 loop reads CASSLKGGTDTQYF. CDR3 sequence (DNA): TGCGCCAGCAGCTTGAAAGGGGGCACAGATACGCAGTATTTT. Based on the CDR3 plus reference TRBV5-1 and TRBJ2-3, the full variable domain is KAGVTQTPRYLIKTRGQQVTLSCSPISGHRSVSWYQQTPGQGLQFLFEYFSETQRNKGNFPGRFSGRQFSNSRSEMNVSTLELGDSALYLCASSLKGGTDTQYFGPGTRLTVL.